This TCR beta chain stems from a study of cytomegalovirus exposure and HLA in healthy donors. The PCR made use of 60 Vbeta and 13 Jbeta primers. Clones were sequenced by immunoSEQ multiplex PCR, and TCRdb holds only the in-frame ones, with some missing. The sample holds some 200,000 clones; about 80% are singletons and the top ten take 2.9%. Specimen: PBMCs. The receptor comes from a young woman in good health and CMV-seronegative.

The CDR3 is CASSLKGDTEAFF. CDR3 coding DNA: TGCGCCAGCAGCTTGAAGGGGGACACTGAAGCTTTCTTT. The rearrangement joins TRBV5-1 to TRBJ1-1; D perhaps matches TRBD1 (6 bases). CDR1 is SGHRS, CDR2 YFSETQ, per germline. The germline V and J ends were trimmed by 1 base and 3 bases, with 7 bases remaining between them. There are 13 residues in the CDR3.